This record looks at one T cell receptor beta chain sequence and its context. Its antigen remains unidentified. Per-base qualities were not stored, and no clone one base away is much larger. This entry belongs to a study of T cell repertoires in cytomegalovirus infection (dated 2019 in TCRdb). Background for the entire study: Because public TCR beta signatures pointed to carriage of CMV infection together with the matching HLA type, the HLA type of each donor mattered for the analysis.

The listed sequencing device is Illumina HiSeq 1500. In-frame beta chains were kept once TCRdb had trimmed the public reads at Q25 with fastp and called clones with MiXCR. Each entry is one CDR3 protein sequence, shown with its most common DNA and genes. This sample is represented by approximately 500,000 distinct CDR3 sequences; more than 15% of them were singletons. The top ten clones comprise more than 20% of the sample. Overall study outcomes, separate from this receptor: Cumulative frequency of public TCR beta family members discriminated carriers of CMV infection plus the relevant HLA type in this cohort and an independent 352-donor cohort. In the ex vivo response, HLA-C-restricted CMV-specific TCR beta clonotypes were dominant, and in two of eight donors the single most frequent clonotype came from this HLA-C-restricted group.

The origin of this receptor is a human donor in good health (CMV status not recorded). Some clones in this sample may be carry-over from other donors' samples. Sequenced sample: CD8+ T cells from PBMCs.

CDR3 region: CASSPIGPTDTQYF. The DNA is TGTGCCAGCAGCCCTATTGGCCCCACAGATACGCAGTATTTT. The sequence links TRBV7-6 to TRBJ2-3, with the D gene not clear enough to name. CDR1 is given as SGHVS and CDR2 as FNYEAQ, both from the germline V gene. The CDR3, cysteine through phenylalanine, is 14 amino acids long. Solely the CDR3 DNA is kept, with 42 bases framed from the first base. Relative to germline, V is 5 bases shorter and J is 2 bases shorter, with 11 bases between their ends. The variable domain in full, with residues beyond the CDR3 obtained from the reference TRBV7-6 and TRBJ2-3 genes, is GAGVSQSPRYKVTKRGQDVALRCDPISGHVSLYWYRQALGQGPEFLTYFNYEAQQDKSGLPNDRFSAERPEGSISTLTIQRTEQRDSAMYRCASSPIGPTDTQYFGPGTRLTVL.